What follows are 18 T cell receptor beta chains derived from one specimen sequenced in a study of CD8 T cells in ankylosing spondylitis. MiXCR was run by TCRdb on the 5' RACE reads, yielding one entry per CDR3 protein. Of approximately 220,000 distinct CDR3 sequences listed, about 26% are singletons. The sequenced sample was blood, either unsorted or a sorted T cell fraction (not recorded which). The receptors were gathered from a male donor with ankylosing spondylitis or in good health (not recorded which).

This clonotype was detected many times. V usage is TRBV10-3 and J usage is TRBJ2-3; possible D gene TRBD2, 7 bases. CDR3 size: 19 residues. Germline loops: CDR1 ENHRY, CDR2 SYGVKD. The germline V and J ends were trimmed by 7 bases and 2 bases, with 28 bases remaining between them. In DNA form, the CDR3 reads TGTGCCATCAACCCCAGGGGATTTCTTTCGGGAGGCCACACAGATACGCAGTATTTT. Protein product: CAINPRGFLSGGHTDTQYF.

J is TRBJ2-3 and V is TRBV20-1; 8 bases match TRBD2. Trimming took 2 bases from V and 3 from J; bases not matched to a gene: 10. Germline CDR1 and CDR2: DFQATT and SNEGSKA (reference sequence). This CDR3 is 16 amino acids long. CDR3 sequence (DNA): TGCAGTGCTAGATCCGGACTAGCCGACAAGACAGATACGCAGTATTTT. It specifies CSARSGLADKTDTQYF.

The rearrangement uses TRBV12-3 or TRBV12-4 and TRBJ2-5; 8 positions match TRBD2. The length of the CDR3 is 13 residues. After removal of 8 bases from V and 2 bases from J, the junction contained 4 bases not matched to a gene. CDR3 bases: TGTGCCAGCGCCCGGGGGGGACAAGAGACCCAGTACTTC. It codes for CASARGGQETQYF.

This clonotype was seen at least ten times. This chain uses TRBV7-3 with TRBJ2-1; D possibly corresponds to TRBD2 (5 bases). Germline values: CDR1 SGHTA, CDR2 FQGTGA. This CDR3 has 17 residues. V lost 5 bases to trimming and J lost 0 bases, with 17 bases between them. DNA of the CDR3: TGTGCCAGCAGCCTAGCAATTAGCGAGGGCTCCTACAATGAGCAGTTCTTC. Amino acids: CASSLAISEGSYNEQFF.

The gene calls are TRBV20-1 and TRBJ2-7; D unresolved. Trimming removed 0 bases from V and 3 bases from J, with 6 bases in between. Germline-derived CDR1 and CDR2 are DFQATT and SNEGSKA (reference sequence). The CDR3 totals 12 residues. Written as DNA, the CDR3 is TGCAGTGCTAGAGATCGTATCTACGAGCAGTACTTC. It is translated as CSARDRIYEQYF.

This clonotype occurred many times. The chain uses TRBV29-1 and TRBJ2-7, with 7 bases matching TRBD1. CDR3 length: 13 residues. The trim removed 6 bases at V and 6 bases at J, leaving 11 bases unmatched. Germline V gene data show CDR1 as SQVTM and CDR2 as ANQGSEA. The CDR3 DNA reads as TGCAGCGTGAGGACAGGCTTGAGATCCGAGCAGTACTTC. Amino acids: CSVRTGLRSEQYF.

This clonotype was counted many times. The V gene is TRBV9, the J gene TRBJ2-6; D gene unclear. The germline V gene encodes CDR1 SGDLS and CDR2 YYNGEE. CDR3 length equals 14 residues. V dropped 2 bases and J dropped 0 bases, with 3 bases sitting between them. The CDR3 nucleotides read TGTGCCAGCAGCGTGAGCTCTGGGGCCAACGTCCTGACTTTC. The encoded protein is CASSVSSGANVLTF.

This clonotype was detected many times. This rearrangement joins TRBV20-1 to TRBJ2-7; 7 bases match TRBD2. Germline V CDR1 and CDR2: DFQATT, SNEGSKA (reference sequence). CDR3 length equals 13 residues. The V segment lost 6 bases and the J segment 0 bases; nucleotides outside the gene matches: 5. CDR3 sequence: CSARGVGSYEQYF. The CDR3, as DNA: TGCAGTGCCCGGGGGGTAGGCTCCTACGAGCAGTACTTC.

This chain joins TRBV12-3 or TRBV12-4 and TRBJ2-1; TRBD1 agrees at 7 bases. This CDR3 has 15 amino acids. V shed 6 bases, J shed 3 bases, and the junction held 8 bases outside the gene matches. Here the CDR3 reads CASRITGTVYNEQFF. CDR3 bases: TGTGCCAGCAGGATTACCGGGACAGTCTACAATGAGCAGTTCTTC.

This clonotype has just a few counts. This chain links TRBV6-5 with TRBJ2-7; D may match TRBD1 or TRBD2 (5 bases each). CDR1 and CDR2 (germline): MNHEY, SVGAGI. V dropped 2 bases and J dropped 6 bases, with 14 bases sitting between them. This CDR3 comprises 14 residues. The CDR3, as DNA: TGTGCCAGCAGTTACCTGGGGGAAGAAGGCGAGCAGTACTTC. This sequence encodes CASSYLGEEGEQYF.

The chain is built from TRBV12-3 or TRBV12-4 and TRBJ2-1, with TRBD2 identical over 13 bases. This CDR3 has 16 residues. V lost 6 bases to trimming and J lost 8 bases; unmatched junction nucleotides: 10. The CDR3 bases are TGTGCCAGCAGCTTACTAGCGGGAGGGCCTAAGGATGAGCAGTTCTTC. Protein sequence: CASSLLAGGPKDEQFF.

This chain links TRBV9 with TRBJ2-5; D unresolved. The CDR3 is 15 amino acids. Per the germline V gene, CDR1 is SGDLS and CDR2 is YYNGEE. The germline V and J ends were trimmed by 1 base and 5 bases, with 15 bases remaining between them. The CDR3 is CASSVRPTMGETQYF. The CDR3 DNA sequence: TGTGCCAGCAGCGTACGACCGACCATGGGGGAGACCCAGTACTTC.

The chain uses TRBV12-3 or TRBV12-4 and TRBJ2-5; 10 positions match TRBD2. The ends lost 0 bases at V and 2 bases at J; junction bases unmatched: 0. This CDR3 is built from 15 residues. CDR3 sequence reads: CASSLALAGQETQYF. DNA of the CDR3: TGTGCCAGCAGTTTAGCACTAGCGGGACAAGAGACCCAGTACTTC.

Many counts were recorded for this clonotype. V is TRBV5-1 and J is TRBJ2-5, with a tentative D call TRBD2 (5 bases). Trimming pared 0 bases from V and 1 base from J, leaving 7 bases between. The CDR3 runs to 14 residues. Germline loops: CDR1 SGHRS, CDR2 YFSETQ. This chain's CDR3 is CASSLAAGQETQYF. The CDR3 DNA reads as TGCGCCAGCAGCTTGGCCGCGGGCCAAGAGACCCAGTACTTC. Looking up the rest from reference TRBV5-1 and TRBJ2-5 gives the full variable domain: KAGVTQTPRYLIKTRGQQVTLSCSPISGHRSVSWYQQTPGQGLQFLFEYFSETQRNKGNFPGRFSGRQFSNSRSEMNVSTLELGDSALYLCASSLAAGQETQYFGPGTRLLVL.

This clonotype has ten or more counts. The J gene is TRBJ2-7, the V gene TRBV7-9, with a tentative D call TRBD2 (5 bases). The CDR3 spans 14 residues. The V and J ends lost 1 base and 4 bases respectively, with 11 bases between them. From germline, CDR1 is SEHNR and CDR2 FQNEAQ (reference sequence). The CDR3 loop reads CASSLERISYEQYF. DNA for the CDR3: TGTGCCAGCAGCTTAGAGCGGATTTCATACGAGCAGTACTTC.

The J gene is TRBJ2-1, the V gene TRBV18; TRBD2 matches 8 bases. Per germline, CDR1 KGHSH and CDR2 LQKENI. Losses at the gene ends were 2 bases for V and 3 bases for J; bases not matched to a gene: 0. This CDR3 contains 14 residues. The DNA for the CDR3 is TGTGCCAGCTCACCAACTAGCGGCTACAATGAGCAGTTCTTC. The encoded protein is CASSPTSGYNEQFF.

This clonotype was seen at least ten times. V gene TRBV7-3 combines with J gene TRBJ2-5, with 8 bases that match TRBD1. This CDR3 spans 15 amino acids. The V and J ends lost 2 bases and 4 bases, in that order; junction bases with no gene match: 6. Germline assignment: CDR1 SGHTA and CDR2 FQGTGA. CDR3 DNA sequence: TGTGCCAGCAGCTTATTGGGACAGGTCGGAGAGACCCAGTACTTC. It codes for CASSLLGQVGETQYF.

This clonotype was observed a handful of times. The chain is built from TRBV19 and TRBJ2-2; TRBD1 matches at 7 bases. The CDR3 extends over 15 amino acids. The junction had 10 bases not matched to a gene; V was cut back by 10 bases and J by 2 bases. Germline CDR1 and CDR2: LNHDA and SQIVND (reference sequence). The CDR3 sequence: CATRPGTANTGELFF. In nucleotides, the CDR3 is TGTGCCACCAGGCCCGGGACAGCAAACACCGGGGAGCTGTTTTTT.